A selection of T cell receptor beta chains follows, all from one sample in a study of T cell responses to AZD1222 COVID-19 vaccine. Method: immunoSEQ multiplex PCR; TCRdb's copy keeps in-frame clones and lacks some. The sample shows fewer than 100,000 clones, over 85% of them seen only once. The sample here was peripheral blood, taken on day 0 of AZD1222 vaccination. The receptors derive from an adult in good health. Both conserved end residues are part of each CDR3. The order of the fields is V gene, J gene, D gene, clone size, CDR3 protein, CDR3 DNA. The D gene is left open where the match is weak. Some rows have no size entry. The others give once, few or many, or a class for an expanded clone.

v_gene: TRBV10-3
j_gene: TRBJ2-1
d_gene: -
abundance: -
CDR3aa: CAISERDGAYNEQFF
CDR3nt: TGTGCCATCAGTGAGCGGGACGGGGCCTACAATGAGCAGTTCTTC

v_gene: TRBV4-1
j_gene: TRBJ2-3
d_gene: TRBD1
abundance: -
CDR3aa: CASSQDRDRGRKDTQYF
CDR3nt: TGCGCCAGCAGCCAAGATCGTGACAGGGGGCGAAAGGATACGCAGTATTTT

v_gene: TRBV7-7
j_gene: TRBJ2-5
d_gene: -
abundance: -
CDR3aa: CASSPTVAQETQYF
CDR3nt: TGTGCTAGCAGCCCCACGGTCGCCCAAGAGACCCAGTACTTC

v_gene: TRBV11-2
j_gene: TRBJ1-4
d_gene: -
abundance: -
CDR3aa: CASRNLGGGEFEKLFF
CDR3nt: TGTGCCAGCAGGAACTTGGGAGGGGGAGAATTTGAAAAACTGTTTTTT

v_gene: TRBV19
j_gene: TRBJ1-2
d_gene: -
abundance: few
CDR3aa: CASSVRRAAGVSFGYTF
CDR3nt: TGTGCCAGTAGTGTCCGTAGGGCAGCGGGGGTTTCGTTCGGCTACACCTTC

v_gene: TRBV20-1
j_gene: TRBJ2-1
d_gene: -
abundance: -
CDR3aa: CSPRDHNEQFF
CDR3nt: TGCAGTCCCCGGGATCACAATGAGCAGTTCTTC

v_gene: TRBV9
j_gene: TRBJ1-5
d_gene: -
abundance: once
CDR3aa: CASSVDPGVGNQPQHF
CDR3nt: TGTGCCAGCAGCGTAGACCCAGGGGTCGGCAATCAGCCCCAGCATTTT

v_gene: TRBV10-3
j_gene: TRBJ1-3
d_gene: -
abundance: -
CDR3aa: CAISEGVSSGNTIYF
CDR3nt: TGTGCCATCAGTGAGGGGGTCAGCTCTGGAAACACCATATATTTT

v_gene: TRBV11-2
j_gene: TRBJ1-5
d_gene: -
abundance: -
CDR3aa: CASSLGELGNQPQHF
CDR3nt: TGTGCCAGCAGCTTAGGGGAGCTTGGCAATCAGCCCCAGCATTTT

v_gene: TRBV6-5
j_gene: TRBJ1-2
d_gene: TRBD1
abundance: -
CDR3aa: CASRSGGQGDGYTF
CDR3nt: TGTGCCAGCAGATCAGGAGGACAGGGTGATGGCTACACCTTC

v_gene: TRBV6-1
j_gene: TRBJ2-3
d_gene: -
abundance: -
CDR3aa: CASSEIGGTDTQYF
CDR3nt: TGTGCCAGCAGTGAAATCGGGGGCACAGATACGCAGTATTTT

v_gene: TRBV9
j_gene: TRBJ2-5
d_gene: TRBD2
abundance: -
CDR3aa: CASSTRDYLGETQYF
CDR3nt: TGTGCCAGCAGCACCCGGGACTACTTAGGGGAGACCCAGTACTTC

v_gene: TRBV30
j_gene: TRBJ1-4
d_gene: TRBD1
abundance: -
CDR3aa: CAWSLNRGANEKLFF
CDR3nt: TGTGCCTGGAGTCTGAACAGGGGGGCTAATGAAAAACTGTTTTTT

v_gene: TRBV15
j_gene: TRBJ2-1
d_gene: TRBD2
abundance: -
CDR3aa: CATSIISGKDEQFF
CDR3nt: TGTGCCACCAGCATAATAAGCGGGAAGGATGAGCAGTTCTTC

v_gene: TRBV4-3
j_gene: TRBJ1-4
d_gene: -
abundance: -
CDR3aa: CASSQGQGGTNEKLFF
CDR3nt: TGCGCCAGCAGCCAGGGACAAGGCGGAACTAATGAAAAACTGTTTTTT